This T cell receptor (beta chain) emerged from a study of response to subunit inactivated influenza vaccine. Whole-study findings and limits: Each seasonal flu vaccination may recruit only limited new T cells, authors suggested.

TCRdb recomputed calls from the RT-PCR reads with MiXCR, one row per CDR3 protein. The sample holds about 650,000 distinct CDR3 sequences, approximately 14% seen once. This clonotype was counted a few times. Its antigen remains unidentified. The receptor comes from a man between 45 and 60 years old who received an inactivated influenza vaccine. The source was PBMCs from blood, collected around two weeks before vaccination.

The CDR3 DNA is TGTGCCAGCAGCTCGGGAGGACAGATACTAGCCAAAAACATTCAGTACTTC. It translates to CASSSGGQILAKNIQYF. The chain has TRBV7-9 and TRBJ2-4, with D perhaps TRBD2 (7 bases). CDR1 and CDR2 (germline): SEHNR, FQNEAQ (reference sequence). Trimming removed 4 bases at V and 0 bases at J, with 16 bases between. The CDR3 is 17 amino acids.